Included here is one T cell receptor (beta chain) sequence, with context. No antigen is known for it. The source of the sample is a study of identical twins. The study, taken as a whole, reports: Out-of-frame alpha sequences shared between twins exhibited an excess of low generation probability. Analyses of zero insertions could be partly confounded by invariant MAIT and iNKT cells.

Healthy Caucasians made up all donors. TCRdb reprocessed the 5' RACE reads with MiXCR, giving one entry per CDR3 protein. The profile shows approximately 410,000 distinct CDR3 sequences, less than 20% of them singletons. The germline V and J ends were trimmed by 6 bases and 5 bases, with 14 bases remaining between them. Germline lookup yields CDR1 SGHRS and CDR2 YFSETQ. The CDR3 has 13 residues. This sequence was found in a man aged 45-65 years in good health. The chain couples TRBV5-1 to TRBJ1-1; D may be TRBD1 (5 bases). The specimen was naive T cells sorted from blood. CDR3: CASMGEGRTEAFF. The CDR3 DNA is TGCGCCAGCATGGGGGAGGGGAGAACTGAAGCTTTCTTT.